This is a list of T cell receptor beta chains from one sample in a study of Ad26.COV2.S vaccination and SARS-CoV-2 variants. Some clones are missing from TCRdb's copy, which holds only in-frame ones; the method was immunoSEQ multiplex PCR. The profile shows about 350,000 clones, about 87% of them singletons. The sequencing here drew on peripheral blood, taken in a trial of Ad26.COV2.S vaccine versus placebo. The receptors here all came from a person between 18 and 60 years old who received the Ad26.COV2.S COVID-19 vaccine or a placebo. Both conserved end residues are part of each CDR3. D genes are given only for firm matches. Size is stated for part of the rows, as once, few or many counts, or as a class when the clone is expanded.

J,size,D,V,CDR3,DNA
TRBJ1-5,NA,NA,TRBV7-8,CASSPQTYSNQPQHF,TGTGCCAGCAGCCCTCAGACATATAGCAATCAGCCCCAGCATTTT
TRBJ2-2,few,NA,TRBV6-4,CASSDNHRWTGELFF,TGTGCCAGCAGTGACAACCATCGGTGGACCGGGGAGCTGTTTTTT
TRBJ1-3,NA,NA,TRBV7-9,CASTPRTVGNTIYF,TGTGCCAGCACCCCCCGGACAGTTGGAAACACCATATATTTT
TRBJ2-6,once,TRBD1,TRBV11-3,CASSSRIPDRAGANVLTF,TGTGCCAGCAGCTCCAGGATCCCGGACAGGGCTGGGGCCAACGTCCTGACTTTC
TRBJ2-5,NA,NA,TRBV3-1/TRBV3-2,CASSQDRSAQYF,TGTGCCAGCAGCCAAGACCGGTCAGCCCAGTACTTC
TRBJ1-2,NA,NA,TRBV4-2,CASSQSKGGYGYTF,TGTGCCAGCAGCCAATCAAAAGGAGGCTATGGCTACACCTTC
TRBJ1-2,NA,NA,TRBV6-6,CASNKASTGYTF,TGTGCCAGCAATAAAGCCTCCACTGGCTACACCTTC
TRBJ1-1,NA,NA,TRBV27,CASSFSGANTEAFF,TGTGCCAGCAGTTTTTCCGGGGCGAACACTGAAGCTTTCTTT
TRBJ2-1,NA,TRBD2,TRBV5-1,CASSLRGLAGGNEQFF,TGCGCCAGCAGCTTGCGAGGACTAGCGGGAGGCAATGAGCAGTTCTTC
TRBJ2-2,NA,NA,TRBV15,CATSRDLKSTGELFF,TGTGCCACCAGCAGAGATTTAAAAAGCACCGGGGAGCTGTTTTTT
TRBJ2-7,NA,NA,TRBV4-3,CASSQDKTAYYEQYF,TGCGCCAGCAGCCAAGATAAGACAGCGTACTACGAGCAGTACTTC
TRBJ2-3,NA,TRBD2,TRBV7-9,CASSHWTRETDTQYF,TGTGCCAGCAGCCACTGGACTAGAGAGACAGATACGCAGTATTTT
TRBJ2-7,NA,TRBD1,TRBV6-5,CASSYSTGFKAYEQYF,TGTGCCAGCAGTTACTCGACAGGGTTTAAGGCCTACGAGCAGTACTTC
TRBJ2-6,NA,NA,TRBV7-2,CASSLVMGAGANVLTF,TGTGCCAGCAGCTTAGTGATGGGGGCTGGGGCCAACGTCCTGACTTTC
TRBJ2-7,NA,NA,TRBV30,CAWENTGTLYEQYF,TGTGCCTGGGAAAATACCGGGACGCTTTACGAGCAGTACTTC
TRBJ2-7,NA,NA,TRBV9,CASSGTAFYEQYF,TGTGCCAGCAGCGGAACAGCTTTCTACGAGCAGTACTTC
TRBJ2-5,NA,NA,TRBV25-1,CASSEGVLHQETQYF,TGTGCCAGCAGTGAAGGGGTATTACACCAAGAGACCCAGTACTTC
TRBJ1-2,once,NA,TRBV5-8,CASSVIAQIVSYTF,TGTGCCAGCAGCGTCATTGCCCAGATCGTTAGTTACACCTTC
TRBJ2-5,few,TRBD2,TRBV12-3/TRBV12-4,CASSFMGGETQYF,TGTGCCAGCAGTTTTATGGGGGGGGAGACCCAGTACTTC
TRBJ2-1,NA,NA,TRBV4-2,CASGRISFVAYNEQFF,TGTGCCAGCGGCCGGATCTCTTTCGTGGCCTACAATGAGCAGTTCTTC
TRBJ2-3,NA,NA,TRBV6-5,CASSYSSATTDTQYF,TGTGCCAGCAGTTACAGCTCAGCGACGACAGATACGCAGTATTTT
TRBJ1-2,NA,NA,TRBV4-1,CASSAGGENYGYTF,TGCGCCAGCAGCGCGGGGGGGGAGAACTATGGCTACACCTTC
TRBJ2-3,NA,NA,TRBV3-1/TRBV3-2,CASSQEMAHRTDTQYF,TGTGCCAGCAGCCAAGAAATGGCACACCGCACAGATACGCAGTATTTT
TRBJ2-7,NA,NA,TRBV27,CASSREGYGEQYF,TGTGCCAGCAGCCGGGAAGGATATGGAGAGCAGTACTTC
TRBJ2-3,NA,NA,TRBV6-4,CASSGGSTDTQYF,TGTGCCAGCAGTGGCGGGAGCACAGATACGCAGTATTTT
TRBJ2-7,NA,NA,TRBV11-3,CASSLDVSRATEQYF,TGTGCCAGCAGCTTAGATGTCTCCCGGGCTACGGAGCAGTACTTC
TRBJ1-6,NA,TRBD1,TRBV5-1,CASSRYLGTGENSPLHF,TGCGCCAGCAGCCGATACTTGGGGACAGGGGAAAATTCACCCCTCCACTTT
TRBJ2-5,NA,TRBD1,TRBV5-4,CASSPRTGQETQYF,TGTGCCAGCAGCCCGAGGACAGGCCAAGAGACCCAGTACTTC
TRBJ1-1,NA,NA,TRBV7-9,CATTYAGRGTNTEAFF,TGTGCCACCACATACGCAGGCCGAGGGACGAACACTGAAGCTTTCTTT
TRBJ1-6,NA,NA,TRBV7-2,CASSLLSSSPLHF,TGTGCCAGCAGCTTACTCAGTTCTTCACCCCTCCACTTT
TRBJ1-2,NA,NA,TRBV25-1,CASSQTGLNYGYTF,TGTGCCAGCAGTCAGACCGGACTTAACTATGGCTACACCTTC
TRBJ1-1,once,NA,TRBV18,CASARGRATEAFF,TGTGCCAGCGCAAGGGGGAGGGCCACTGAAGCTTTCTTT
TRBJ2-4,NA,NA,TRBV4-1,CASSQDTDLVVKNIQYF,TGCGCCAGCAGCCAAGATACGGACCTAGTTGTGAAAAACATTCAGTACTTC
TRBJ1-5,NA,NA,TRBV6-5,CASSYSRSPPGQPQHF,TGTGCCAGCAGTTACTCACGGTCTCCCCCCGGTCAGCCCCAGCATTTT
TRBJ1-2,NA,TRBD1,TRBV7-9,CASSPGQGIDGYTF,TGTGCCAGCAGCCCCGGACAGGGTATAGATGGCTACACCTTC
TRBJ2-5,NA,TRBD2,TRBV14,CASSPGTSGRAQYF,TGTGCCAGCAGCCCCGGGACTAGCGGGAGGGCCCAGTACTTC
TRBJ1-1,NA,NA,TRBV3-1/TRBV3-2,CASSAISMNTEAFF,TGTGCCAGCAGCGCTATTTCCATGAACACTGAAGCTTTCTTT
TRBJ2-6,once,NA,TRBV4-3,CASSQGLRGTGANVLTF,TGCGCCAGCAGCCAAGGCTTAAGGGGGACTGGGGCCAACGTCCTGACTTTC
TRBJ2-3,NA,NA,TRBV7-2,CASGGGLTGNTDTQYF,TGTGCCAGCGGAGGGGGGTTGACGGGAAACACAGATACGCAGTATTTT
TRBJ2-7,NA,NA,TRBV7-9,CASSLAQGRRNEQYF,TGTGCCAGCAGCTTAGCCCAGGGGCGAAGGAACGAGCAGTACTTC
TRBJ2-7,NA,NA,TRBV28,CASSLKTGEQYF,TGTGCCAGCAGTTTAAAAACAGGAGAGCAGTACTTC
TRBJ1-1,NA,NA,TRBV5-4,CASSLTGGYTEAFF,TGTGCCAGCAGCTTAACTGGGGGTTACACTGAAGCTTTCTTT
TRBJ1-5,once,NA,TRBV4-2,CASSQERASNQPQHF,TGTGCCAGCAGCCAAGAACGGGCTAGCAATCAGCCCCAGCATTTT
TRBJ1-5,NA,NA,TRBV9,CASSVAPVVGQPQHF,TGTGCCAGCAGCGTAGCTCCCGTGGTGGGTCAGCCCCAGCATTTT
TRBJ2-3,NA,NA,TRBV9,CASSVGGAGTDTQYF,TGTGCCAGCAGCGTAGGGGGGGCAGGGACAGATACGCAGTATTTT
TRBJ1-1,NA,TRBD1,TRBV14,CASSQETGGILNTEAFF,TGTGCCAGCAGCCAAGAAACAGGGGGCATATTGAACACTGAAGCTTTCTTT
TRBJ2-3,NA,TRBD2,TRBV30,CAWRAGGSTDTQYF,TGTGCCTGGAGGGCGGGGGGATCGACAGATACGCAGTATTTT
TRBJ2-1,NA,NA,TRBV19,CASSIDDGVLARNEQFF,TGTGCCAGTAGTATAGATGACGGAGTCCTAGCCCGCAATGAGCAGTTCTTC
TRBJ2-2,NA,NA,TRBV6-4,CASSDGGQGAGELFF,TGTGCCAGCAGTGACGGAGGGCAGGGGGCCGGGGAGCTGTTTTTT
TRBJ2-4,NA,NA,TRBV25-1,CASSETTGRAGNIQYF,TGTGCCAGCAGTGAAACCACAGGGAGGGCCGGAAACATTCAGTACTTC
TRBJ2-5,NA,NA,TRBV30,CAWSVSAETQYF,TGTGCCTGGAGTGTAAGCGCTGAGACTCAGTACTTC
TRBJ2-7,NA,NA,TRBV15,CATSRDGVHEQYF,TGTGCCACCAGCAGAGATGGGGTTCACGAGCAGTACTTC
TRBJ1-2,once,TRBD1,TRBV27,CASSLQGVNYGYTF,TGTGCCAGCAGTTTACAGGGGGTGAACTATGGCTACACCTTC
TRBJ1-5,few,NA,TRBV30,CAWTRGSPDQPQHF,TGTGCCTGGACCCGCGGTAGCCCGGATCAGCCCCAGCATTTT
TRBJ1-1,once,NA,TRBV5-1,CASSLERVGMTFF,TGCGCCAGCAGCTTGGAGCGGGTTGGGATGACTTTCTTT